One sample yielded the 23 T cell receptor beta chains listed below, sequenced in a study of T cell responses to AZD1222 COVID-19 vaccine. Generated by immunoSEQ multiplex PCR, the TCRdb table keeps only in-frame clones and is missing some. The sample yields 89,000 or so clones, around 93% seen once. The input for sequencing was peripheral blood, taken 28 days after the second AZD1222 dose. All receptors come from an adult who received the AZD1222 COVID-19 vaccine.

CDR3 protein: CASSSREYIYNEQFF. The CDR3 region has the DNA TGTGCCAGCAGCTCCCGGGAGTACATCTACAATGAGCAGTTCTTC. This chain links TRBV7-9 with TRBJ2-1, with TRBD2 as a possible D gene (6 bases). With 4 bases removed from V and 3 bases from J, the gap between germline ends came to 13 bases. This CDR3 region has 15 residues. CDR1 and CDR2 (germline): SEHNR, FQNEAQ (reference sequence).

This chain joins TRBV19 and TRBJ2-7; D remains unclear. Trimming left V 2 bases short and J 2 bases short, with 22 bases between. The CDR3 contains 18 residues. Germline V CDR1 and CDR2: LNHDA, SQIVND (reference sequence). CDR3 bases: TGTGCCAGTAGTATACTCGGTGCTACAGCCTCAAAACCCTACGAGCAGTACTTC. Protein product: CASSILGATASKPYEQYF.

This chain uses TRBV9 with TRBJ2-5, with 11 positions matching TRBD1. Germline CDR1 and CDR2: SGDLS and YYNGEE. V was pared by 0 bases and J by 3 bases, with 7 bases of the junction left unmatched. CDR3 length equals 17 residues. CDR3: CASSVEGGQGAKETQYF. As DNA, the CDR3 is TGTGCCAGCAGCGTAGAGGGCGGACAGGGGGCAAAAGAGACCCAGTACTTC. The whole variable domain, filled in from reference TRBV9 and TRBJ2-5, reads DSGVTQTPKHLITATGQRVTLRCSPRSGDLSVYWYQQSLDQGLQFLIQYYNGEERAKGNILERFSAQQFPDLHSELNLSSLELGDSALYFCASSVEGGQGAKETQYFGPGTRLLVL.

The chain combines TRBV11-3 with TRBJ2-1; D is perhaps TRBD2 (6 bases). Germline CDR1 is SGHNT and CDR2 is YENEEA. The CDR3 extends over 14 amino acids. The V and J ends lost 3 bases and 1 base respectively, with 7 bases between them. The chain's CDR3 is CASSFGGSYNEQFF. The CDR3 DNA reads as TGTGCCAGCAGCTTCGGGGGATCCTACAATGAGCAGTTCTTC.

The chain is built from TRBV28 and TRBJ1-5; D ambiguous. Germline V gene sequence: CDR1 MDHEN, CDR2 SYDVKM. Trimming removed 5 bases from V and 0 bases from J, with 11 bases in between. The CDR3 runs to 15 residues. The CDR3 is CASSPRTVSNQPQHF. The CDR3 DNA reads as TGTGCCAGCAGTCCGCGGACTGTTAGCAATCAGCCCCAGCATTTT.

The genes are TRBV27 and TRBJ2-7, with 8 bases matching TRBD2. CDR1 MNHEY and CDR2 SMNVEV come from the germline V gene (reference sequence). The CDR3 has 16 amino acids. The trim removed 7 bases at V and 0 bases at J, leaving 11 bases unmatched. CDR3 bases: TGTGCCAGCAAACCTACAATAAGCGGGAGCTCCTACGAGCAGTACTTC. Translation gives CASKPTISGSSYEQYF.

A single count supports this clone. The chain has TRBV4-3 and TRBJ2-3, with TRBD1 matching 9 bases. Trimming took 3 bases from V and 3 from J; bases not matched to a gene: 7. Germline CDR1 LGHNA, CDR2 YSLEER. This CDR3 is built from 16 residues. CDR3 amino acids: CASSQGGQGRTDTQYF. The DNA for the CDR3 is TGCGCCAGCAGCCAGGGGGGACAGGGAAGGACAGATACGCAGTATTTT.

The gene calls are TRBV3-1 (or the pseudogene TRBV3-2) and TRBJ2-7, with a possible D match to TRBD2 (5 bases). Germline V lookup: CDR1 LGHDT, CDR2 YNNKEL (reference sequence). This CDR3 contains 16 residues. The V end was cut by 0 bases, the J end by 2 bases, with 14 bases between. The CDR3 sequence: CASSQERGYGTYEQYF. The CDR3 region has the DNA TGTGCCAGCAGCCAAGAAAGAGGGTACGGAACCTACGAGCAGTACTTC.

The rearrangement joins TRBV3-1 (or the pseudogene TRBV3-2) to TRBJ2-7; D possibly matches TRBD1 or TRBD2 (5 bases each). The CDR3 covers 11 residues. Trimming pared 4 bases from V and 7 bases from J, leaving 8 bases between. CDR1 and CDR2 (germline): LGHDT, YNNKEL (reference sequence). The CDR3 loop reads CASSRDGEQYF. The CDR3 nucleotides are TGTGCCAGCAGCCGGGACGGGGAGCAGTACTTC.

The V and J genes are TRBV4-1 and TRBJ2-7; tentative D call: TRBD1 (7 bases). V shed 5 bases and J shed 5 bases, with 19 bases lying between them. The germline V gene has CDR1 MGHRA and CDR2 YSYEKL. The CDR3 is made up of 15 amino acids. The CDR3 nucleotides are TGCGCCAGCAGCGCCCACGCAGGAGGGGGCAACGAGCAGTACTTC. Translated, it gives CASSAHAGGGNEQYF.

The chain uses TRBV28 and TRBJ2-2; D unclear. V shed 1 base and J shed 2 bases, with 8 bases lying between them. This CDR3 is 15 amino acids long. CDR1 is MDHEN and CDR2 is SYDVKM in the germline V gene. The CDR3: CASSLSGVNTGELFF. For the CDR3, the DNA is TGTGCCAGCAGTTTATCGGGCGTCAACACCGGGGAGCTGTTTTTT.

Concerning this clone itself: One junction end does not reproduce the germline sequence, and a read error may be involved. This chain links TRBV3-1 (or the pseudogene TRBV3-2) with TRBJ1-1, with a weak D call TRBD1 (5 bases). The CDR3 loop spans 14 amino acids. Germline CDR1 is LGHDT and CDR2 is YNNKEL (reference sequence). As DNA, the CDR3 is TGTGCCAGCAGTCAAGGGGCCCCCAACACTGAAGCTTTCTTT. It yields the protein CASSQGAPNTEAFF.

This sequence joins TRBV6-4 and TRBJ2-1; no definite D call. Germline V CDR1 and CDR2: MRHNA, SNTAGT. The CDR3 runs 16 residues. The V end was cut by 0 bases, the J end by 8 bases, with 17 bases between. In DNA, the CDR3 is TGTGCCAGCAGTGACTCGATGCGGTCCGGTAGGGATGAGCAGTTCTTC. Protein sequence: CASSDSMRSGRDEQFF.

DNA of the CDR3: TGTGCCAGCAGCTTTGGGACAGGGTCCTACGAGCAGTACTTC. It codes for CASSFGTGSYEQYF. The rearrangement joins TRBV7-9 to TRBJ2-7, with TRBD1 identical over 9 bases. CDR1 and CDR2 (germline): SEHNR, FQNEAQ (reference sequence). The CDR3 has 14 residues. The J segment lost 1 base and the V segment lost 3 bases, leaving 1 base of the junction unmatched.

This chain connects TRBV7-3 to TRBJ2-1; TRBD1 aligns across 8 bases. Germline CDR1 reads SGHTA; CDR2 reads FQGTGA. V was clipped by 4 bases and J by 9 bases; unmatched bases: 2. The CDR3 loop spans 12 amino acids. The CDR3 DNA sequence: TGTGCCAGCAGCTCGGGACAGGCTGAGCAGTTCTTC. Its translation is CASSSGQAEQFF.

The chain recombines TRBV19 with TRBJ2-7; 7 nucleotides match TRBD1. J gave up 6 bases and V 5 bases, and 16 bases lay outside the gene matches. CDR1 LNHDA and CDR2 SQIVND come from the germline V gene (reference sequence). This CDR3 comprises 16 residues. CDR3 bases: TGTGCCAGTAGTCCCGATTACCCGGGACAGACCTGCGAGCAGTACTTC. It yields the protein CASSPDYPGQTCEQYF. Full variable domain (missing parts from reference TRBV19 and TRBJ2-7): DGGITQSPKYLFRKEGQNVTLSCEQNLNHDAMYWYRQDPGQGLRLIYYSQIVNDFQKGDIAEGYSVSREKKESFPLTVTSAQKNPTAFYLCASSPDYPGQTCEQYFGPGTRLTVT.

The V call is TRBV7-9, the J call TRBJ2-7; 8 bases match TRBD2. The germline gives CDR1 SEHNR, CDR2 FQNEAQ (reference sequence). Trimming took 5 bases from V and 5 from J; bases not matched to a gene: 8. CDR3 length equals 14 residues. CDR3 amino acids: CASSPSGSPNEQYF. In DNA form, the CDR3 reads TGTGCCAGCAGCCCAAGCGGGAGTCCCAACGAGCAGTACTTC.

This chain connects TRBV25-1 to TRBJ1-3; D gene uncertain. The CDR3 contains 13 residues. The V end lost 8 bases, the J end lost 0 bases, and 8 bases lay between the germline ends. Germline values: CDR1 MGHDK, CDR2 SYGVNS. CDR3 DNA sequence: TGTGCCAGCGGCCCGGTCTCTGGAAACACCATATATTTT. This gives the protein CASGPVSGNTIYF.

This clone has more than one count but fewer than ten. The chain couples TRBV6-5 to TRBJ1-4, with no clear D. This CDR3 has 15 residues. V was shortened by 2 bases and J by 1 base, with 8 bases between the two germline ends. Germline CDR1 reads MNHEY; CDR2 reads SVGAGI. The CDR3 here is CASSYTGGTNEKLFF. CDR3 nucleotide sequence: TGTGCCAGCAGTTACACGGGAGGAACTAATGAAAAACTGTTTTTT.

This chain connects TRBV5-1 to TRBJ2-2, with D tentatively TRBD1 (5 bases). Germline-derived CDR1 and CDR2 are SGHRS and YFSETQ. Between the trimmed V and J ends, which lost 0 bases and 6 bases, there was a span of 12 bases. The CDR3 contains 15 residues. CDR3 protein: CASSLAIQGPGELFF. For the CDR3, the DNA is TGCGCCAGCAGCTTGGCCATTCAGGGTCCCGGGGAGCTGTTTTTT.

J is TRBJ2-7 and V is TRBV5-1, with D possibly being TRBD1 (6 bases). The germline gives CDR1 SGHRS, CDR2 YFSETQ. The CDR3 loop spans 15 amino acids. V dropped 0 bases and J dropped 7 bases, with 17 bases sitting between them. The CDR3 DNA reads TGCGCCAGCAGCTTGGAGGTCAGGGGCATGGAGGAGCAGTACTTC. Translated: CASSLEVRGMEEQYF.

V and J are TRBV6-5 and TRBJ1-2, with D tentatively TRBD1 (6 bases). V lost 8 bases to trimming and J lost 1 base, with 11 bases between them. The CDR3 is made up of 13 amino acids. CDR1 MNHEY and CDR2 SVGAGI come from the germline V gene. CDR3 nucleotides: TGTGCCAGCGCCGGGACAAGTAACTATGGCTACACCTTC. Residues: CASAGTSNYGYTF.

The V call is TRBV14, the J call TRBJ1-4; 9 bases are shared with TRBD1. The CDR3 has 15 amino acids. Germline V gene sequence: CDR1 SGHDN, CDR2 FVKESK. Trimming removed 4 bases from V and 7 bases from J; junction bases left unmatched: 7. The CDR3 protein is CASSRHRGQTEKLFF. For the CDR3, the DNA is TGTGCCAGCAGCCGTCACAGGGGGCAGACTGAAAAACTGTTTTTT.